The 9 T cell receptor beta chains below come from one sample, sequenced in a study of blood T cell repertoires in COVID-19. Produced via immunoSEQ multiplex PCR; TCRdb's table is partial and in-frame only. The sample consists of over 300,000 clones, 90% of them appearing once. The specimen was peripheral blood. These receptors were collected from a man aged 18-30 years with active or convalescent COVID-19.

This clone showed up just once. This sequence joins TRBV29-1 and TRBJ1-3; 7 nucleotides match TRBD1. V dropped 6 bases and J dropped 2; count of bases not matched to a gene: 1. CDR1 is SQVTM, CDR2 ANQGSEA, per germline. This CDR3 has 12 residues. Here the CDR3 DNA reads TGCAGCGTAGACAGGGCTGGAAACACCATATATTTT. This codes for CSVDRAGNTIYF. The full variable domain, with the rest looked up from reference TRBV29-1 and TRBJ1-3, is SAVISQKPSRDICQRGTSLTIQCQVDSQVTMMFWYRQQPGQSLTLIATANQGSEATYESGFVIDKFPISRPNLTFSTLTVSNMSPEDSSIYLCSVDRAGNTIYFGEGSWLTVV.

This chain joins TRBV4-3 and TRBJ1-4; perhaps TRBD1 as D (5 bases). Germline loops: CDR1 LGHNA, CDR2 YSLEER. The CDR3 sequence is 14 residues long. V was trimmed by 4 bases and J by 10 bases, leaving 16 bases between them. The CDR3 DNA is TGCGCCAGCAGCCCACAGGAACCTGGGCGAAAACTGTTTTTT. It translates to CASSPQEPGRKLFF.

This chain uses TRBV19 with TRBJ2-7; D is perhaps TRBD2 (5 bases). The CDR3 totals 14 residues. V lost 6 bases, J lost 1 base, and 13 bases lay in between. The germline V gene encodes CDR1 LNHDA and CDR2 SQIVND (reference sequence). The CDR3 loop is CASSPAGTSYEQYF. CDR3 sequence (DNA): TGTGCCAGTAGCCCGGCGGGTACATCCTACGAGCAGTACTTC.

This sequence joins TRBV2 and TRBJ1-5; 9 nucleotides line up with TRBD1. The CDR3 contains 14 residues. CDR1 is SNHLY, CDR2 FYNNEI, per germline. With V trimmed by 6 bases and J by 6 bases, 6 bases remained unmatched. The CDR3 spells CASSGPDRGQPQHF. CDR3 bases: TGTGCCAGCAGCGGTCCGGACAGGGGTCAGCCCCAGCATTTT.

The chain is built from TRBV29-1 and TRBJ2-1; a weak D match, TRBD2 (5 bases). Germline CDR1 and CDR2: SQVTM and ANQGSEA. Trimming stripped 2 bases from V and 7 bases from J, with 15 bases between. The CDR3 covers 14 residues. Written as DNA, the CDR3 is TGCAGCGTTGAACGTCGACTATCTGGGAATGAGCAGTTCTTC. The encoded protein is CSVERRLSGNEQFF.

The chain employs TRBV6-5 and TRBJ1-2; 10 bases are shared with TRBD1. Germline V lookup: CDR1 MNHEY, CDR2 SVGAGI. The CDR3 runs to 13 residues. After removal of 5 bases from V and 4 bases from J, the junction contained 1 base not matched to a gene. In nucleotides, the CDR3 is TGTGCCAGCAGTCGACAGGGGGCCTATGGCTACACCTTC. Amino acids: CASSRQGAYGYTF.

This chain uses TRBV19 with TRBJ1-4; the D gene is possibly TRBD1 (6 bases). The CDR3 consists of 14 residues. Trimming removed 8 bases at V and 4 bases at J, with 14 bases between. Germline-derived CDR1 and CDR2 are LNHDA and SQIVND (reference sequence). The CDR3 DNA sequence: TGTGCCAGTGCCCTCCGACAGGTTAATGAAAAACTGTTTTTT. Translation gives CASALRQVNEKLFF.

V and J are TRBV4-2 and TRBJ2-5; 8 bases are a match to TRBD2. The V gene's germline CDR1 is LGHNA and CDR2 YNFKEQ. With V trimmed by 0 bases and J by 5 bases, 5 bases remained unmatched. CDR3 length: 15 amino acids. The CDR3 spells CASSQEAGLGETQYF. CDR3 coding DNA: TGTGCCAGCAGCCAAGAGGCGGGACTAGGCGAGACCCAGTACTTC.

V gene TRBV28 combines with J gene TRBJ2-1; 13 bases fit TRBD2. CDR1 is MDHEN and CDR2 is SYDVKM in the germline V gene. The CDR3 extends over 13 amino acids. Trimming at V came to 5 bases and at J to 15 bases, leaving 7 bases not matched to a gene. The CDR3 here is CASSPRTSGGTFF. The CDR3 nucleotides read TGTGCCAGCAGTCCACGGACTAGCGGGGGTACGTTCTTC.